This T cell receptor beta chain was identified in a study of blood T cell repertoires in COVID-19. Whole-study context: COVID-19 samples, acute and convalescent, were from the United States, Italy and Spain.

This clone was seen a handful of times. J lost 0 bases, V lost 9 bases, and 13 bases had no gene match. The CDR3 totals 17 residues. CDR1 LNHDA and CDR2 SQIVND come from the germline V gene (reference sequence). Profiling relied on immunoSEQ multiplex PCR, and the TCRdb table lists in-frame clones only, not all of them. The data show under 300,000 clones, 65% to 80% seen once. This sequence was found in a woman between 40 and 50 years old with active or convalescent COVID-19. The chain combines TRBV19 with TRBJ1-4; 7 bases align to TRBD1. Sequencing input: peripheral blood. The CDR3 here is CASSTDRAGSTNEKLFF. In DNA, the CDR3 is TGTGCCAGCTCAACTGACAGGGCGGGATCAACTAATGAAAAACTGTTTTTT.